This T cell receptor (beta chain) was identified during a study of cytomegalovirus exposure and HLA in healthy donors. The study, taken as a whole, reports: TCR beta sequences reportedly predicted most subjects' HLA-A and HLA-B alleles accurately. V- and J-gene trimming of TCR beta was linked (in a later analysis) to a missense DCLRE1C variant.

This clone has a handful of counts. The target antigen is unknown. Primers included in the PCR were 60 Vbeta and 13 Jbeta primers. Data came from immunoSEQ multiplex PCR; TCRdb stores just in-frame clones and leaves some out. The data hold some 180,000 clones, with about 10% observed a single time. The V end lost 0 bases, the J end lost 0 bases, and 6 bases lay between the germline ends. The CDR3 is 15 residues long. Germline V gene sequence: CDR1 SGHRS, CDR2 YFSETQ. This chain connects TRBV5-1 to TRBJ1-4; the D is unclear. The source of this sequence is a woman aged 30 to 39 in good health and CMV-seropositive. The sample taken for sequencing was PBMCs. The CDR3, as DNA: TGCGCCAGCAGCTTGGTAGCTGCAACTAATGAAAAACTGTTTTTT. It encodes CASSLVAATNEKLFF.